These 32 T cell receptor beta chains were sequenced from one sample in a study of identical twins. TCRdb called the 5' RACE reads again in MiXCR, with one record for every CDR3 protein. The sample holds roughly 1,500,000 distinct CDR3 sequences, under 35% seen once. Input material: cord blood. These receptors all come from a newborn girl in good health.

Comments on this clonotype: A junction end diverges from the germline sequence, so it may reflect a read error. The CDR3 loop is CAGSPQGKHGYTF. CDR3 coding DNA: TGTGCCGGTAGTCCACAGGGAAAGCATGGCTACACCTTC. V gene TRBV19 combines with J gene TRBJ1-2; TRBD1 is a possible D gene (6 bases). Germline CDR1 reads LNHDA; CDR2 reads SQIVND (reference sequence). The CDR3 sequence is 13 residues long.

This clonotype was found many times. The rearrangement joins TRBV20-1 to TRBJ2-4; D may be TRBD2 (6 bases). From germline, CDR1 is DFQATT and CDR2 SNEGSKA (reference sequence). The CDR3 runs 14 residues. Trimming cost V 5 bases and J 1 base, with 12 bases left between them. CDR3 sequence: CSAGPAGAKNIQYF. CDR3 DNA sequence: TGCAGTGCTGGCCCCGCGGGGGCCAAAAACATTCAGTACTTC.

The chain uses TRBV13 and TRBJ2-7, with 7 bases matching TRBD2. The CDR3 extends over 15 amino acids. Germline values: CDR1 PRHDT, CDR2 FYEKMQ (reference sequence). V lost 5 bases and J lost 5; bases outside the gene matches: 12. CDR3 DNA: TGTGCCAGCAGCCCCCGTCCGGGGGGAGTCCACGAGCAGTACTTC. Its protein product is CASSPRPGGVHEQYF.

This rearrangement joins TRBV19 to TRBJ1-2; 8 bases align to TRBD1. The V gene's germline CDR1 is LNHDA and CDR2 SQIVND (reference sequence). Trimming cost V 4 bases and J 2 bases; bases outside gene matches: 3. The CDR3 totals 14 residues. CDR3 bases: TGTGCCAGTAGTAACAGGGGGGGAAACTATGGCTACACCTTC. Its protein is CASSNRGGNYGYTF.

The chain is built from TRBV2 and TRBJ2-3, with D tentatively TRBD1 (6 bases). The V and J ends lost 6 bases and 2 bases respectively, with 18 bases between them. Germline values: CDR1 SNHLY, CDR2 FYNNEI. The CDR3 has 16 amino acids. The CDR3 DNA sequence: TGTGCCAGCAGCTCACAGGGTCTCAAGTCCACAGATACGCAGTATTTT. Encoded protein: CASSSQGLKSTDTQYF.

The chain has TRBV10-3 and TRBJ2-7; 8 bases line up with TRBD1. V lost 9 bases, J lost 6 bases, and 4 bases stayed unmatched. This CDR3 has 11 amino acids. The V gene's germline CDR1 is ENHRY and CDR2 SYGVKD. CDR3 nucleotide sequence: TGTGCCATTCAGGGGGCGGGCGAGCAGTACTTC. This sequence encodes CAIQGAGEQYF.

Many counts were recorded for this clonotype. The genes are TRBV12-3 or TRBV12-4 and TRBJ2-3; tentatively, D is TRBD2 (6 bases). This CDR3 is built from 15 residues. Trimming pared 5 bases from V and 0 bases from J, leaving 12 bases between. The chain's CDR3 is CASSPLAPSTDTQYF. The CDR3 DNA reads TGTGCCAGCAGTCCGCTAGCGCCTAGCACAGATACGCAGTATTTT.

This clonotype was counted many times. V and J are TRBV5-1 and TRBJ2-1; 9 bases agree with TRBD2. Germline V CDR1 and CDR2: SGHRS, YFSETQ. This CDR3 region has 15 residues. V lost 3 bases and J lost 7; bases outside the gene matches: 8. The CDR3 region has the DNA TGCGCCAGCAGCTCAGGGACTAGCAGGGGAAATGAGCAGTTCTTC. Amino acids: CASSSGTSRGNEQFF.

The chain employs TRBV7-6 and TRBJ1-2; 7 nucleotides line up with TRBD1. The CDR3 is made up of 16 amino acids. Germline V gene lookup returns CDR1 SGHVS and CDR2 FNYEAQ. With 1 base clipped from V and 8 bases from J, the junction kept 13 bases outside the gene matches. The CDR3 coding sequence is TGTGCCAGCAGCTTAGGGAACAGGGGTATGGGCTACGGCTACACCTTC. Translated: CASSLGNRGMGYGYTF.

This clonotype was picked up many times. The rearrangement uses TRBV3-1 and TRBJ2-1, with TRBD2 as a possible D gene (6 bases). V shed 2 bases and J shed 6 bases, with 14 bases lying between them. CDR1 LGHDT and CDR2 YNNKEL come from the germline V gene (reference sequence). This CDR3 spans 15 amino acids. CDR3 coding DNA: TGTGCCAGCAGCCAACAACTGACTAGTCGCAATGAGCAGTTCTTC. The encoded protein is CASSQQLTSRNEQFF.

This clonotype was observed a handful of times. CDR3 DNA sequence: TGTGCCAGCAGCTTAGTGTTGGCCGGAATCTCCTATAATTCACCCCTCCACTTT. Amino acid sequence: CASSLVLAGISYNSPLHF. The chain has TRBV7-2 and TRBJ1-6, with unresolved D. Germline CDR1 reads SGHTA; CDR2 reads FQGNSA. This CDR3 spans 18 amino acids. The V and J ends lost 1 base and 0 bases respectively, with 13 bases between them.

The CDR3 sequence is CASSPQGTGSGDTEAFF. As DNA, the CDR3 is TGTGCCAGCAGCCCACAAGGAACAGGGTCGGGGGACACTGAAGCTTTCTTT. The rearrangement links TRBV7-9 to TRBJ1-1, with a weak D call TRBD1 (6 bases). This CDR3 region has 17 residues. V lost 5 bases, J lost 3 bases, and 22 bases lay in between. Germline loops: CDR1 SEHNR, CDR2 FQNEAQ (reference sequence). The full variable domain, its missing parts supplied by reference TRBV7-9 and TRBJ1-1, is DTGVSQNPRHKITKRGQNVTFRCDPISEHNRLYWYRQTLGQGPEFLTYFQNEAQLEKSRLLSDRFSAERPKGSFSTLEIQRTEQGDSAMYLCASSPQGTGSGDTEAFFGQGTRLTVV.

The chain couples TRBV2 to TRBJ1-1; D call uncertain. The V end was cut by 1 base, the J end by 6 bases, with 6 bases between. This CDR3 has 12 amino acids. Germline loops: CDR1 SNHLY, CDR2 FYNNEI. The CDR3 loop is CASSEDGPEAFF. CDR3 in DNA: TGTGCCAGCAGTGAAGACGGACCTGAAGCTTTCTTT.

This clonotype was counted a single time. V is TRBV11-2 and J is TRBJ1-1; 9 nucleotides agree with TRBD1. Per germline, CDR1 SGHAT and CDR2 FQNNGV. This CDR3 region has 16 residues. The junction had 10 bases not matched to a gene; V was cut back by 7 bases and J by 1 base. The CDR3 DNA reads TGTGCCAGCACCCCCACTCTGGACAGGGGGAACACTGAAGCTTTCTTT. Residues: CASTPTLDRGNTEAFF.

In DNA form, the CDR3 reads TGTGCCAGCAGCTTACTACAGGCGAGTCATGAGCAGTTCTTC. Protein sequence: CASSLLQASHEQFF. The genes are TRBV7-2 and TRBJ2-1; TRBD1 might be the D (5 bases). The CDR3 runs to 14 residues. Germline CDR1 is SGHTA and CDR2 is FQGNSA. V was cut by 2 bases and J by 8 bases, with 13 bases left in between.

This clonotype occurred many times. The CDR3 region is CSDGTVNEQFF. The CDR3 DNA follows: TGCAGCGATGGGACGGTTAATGAGCAGTTCTTC. This chain uses TRBV29-1 with TRBJ2-1, with D possibly called TRBD1 or TRBD2 (5 bases each). V lost 7 bases and J 7 bases, leaving 11 bases between the germline ends. Germline lookup yields CDR1 SQVTM and CDR2 ANQGSEA. The CDR3 has 11 residues.

This clonotype has only a few counts. The CDR3 spells CASCPNMVQETQYF. DNA for the CDR3: TGTGCCAGTTGCCCCAATATGGTTCAAGAGACCCAGTACTTC. The V call is TRBV2, the J call TRBJ2-5; unclear D gene. This CDR3 spans 14 amino acids. Germline assignment: CDR1 SNHLY and CDR2 FYNNEI. V was pared by 9 bases and J by 2 bases, with 16 bases between.

The chain recombines TRBV6-5 with TRBJ2-1, with 11 bases aligning to TRBD2. Unmatched junction bases numbered 3, after V lost 3 bases and J lost 8 bases. This CDR3 is built from 14 residues. The V gene's germline CDR1 is MNHEY and CDR2 SVGAGI. Here the CDR3 reads CASSYSGRADEQFF. The CDR3 DNA sequence: TGTGCCAGCAGTTATAGCGGGAGGGCGGATGAGCAGTTCTTC.

V and J are TRBV11-2 and TRBJ2-4; D remains unclear. Germline CDR1 SGHAT, CDR2 FQNNGV. V lost 2 bases to trimming and J lost 2 bases, with 4 bases between them. This CDR3 contains 13 residues. The CDR3 nucleotides are TGTGCCAGCAGCTTATTAACCAAAAACATTCAGTACTTC. It specifies CASSLLTKNIQYF.

As DNA, the CDR3 is TGCAGTGCTAGACCCCGACAGGGGGCGACCACCGGGGAGCTGTTTTTT. Translating it yields CSARPRQGATTGELFF. This chain joins TRBV20-1 and TRBJ2-2; 10 nucleotides line up with TRBD1. Germline CDR1 is DFQATT and CDR2 is SNEGSKA (reference sequence). CDR3 length: 16 residues. V dropped 2 bases and J dropped 4; count of bases not matched to a gene: 7.

This clonotype has only a few counts. In nucleotides, the CDR3 is TGTGCCAGTAGTATAGCTCCAGGGCTAGCTAACTATGGCTACACCTTC. Translating it yields CASSIAPGLANYGYTF. The chain is built from TRBV19 and TRBJ1-2, with D perhaps TRBD1 (5 bases). The germline V gene has CDR1 LNHDA and CDR2 SQIVND (reference sequence). CDR3 length: 16 amino acids. V lost 1 base and J 0 bases, leaving 12 bases between the germline ends.

The J gene is TRBJ2-5, the V gene TRBV11-2, with 8 bases identical to TRBD2. This CDR3 has 15 residues. Germline V gives CDR1 SGHAT, CDR2 FQNNGV. V gave up 2 bases and J gave up 11 bases; unmatched junction bases: 13. CDR3 coding DNA: TGTGCCAGCAGCTTACCTTGGACTAGCTACAATGAGCAGTACTTC. Its translation: CASSLPWTSYNEQYF.

A few counts support this clonotype. The gene calls are TRBV6-6 and TRBJ2-1; possibly TRBD2 for D (7 bases). The V end lost 6 bases, the J end lost 0 bases, and 18 bases lay between the germline ends. This CDR3 is 17 amino acids long. Germline CDR1 MNHNY, CDR2 SVGAGI (reference sequence). The CDR3 loop reads CASSPWGRGSSYNEQFF. Written as DNA, the CDR3 is TGTGCCAGCAGCCCCTGGGGGCGGGGGAGCTCCTACAATGAGCAGTTCTTC.

This clonotype was counted ten times or more. The chain uses TRBV29-1 and TRBJ2-7; 11 bases align to TRBD2. The junction had 3 bases not matched to a gene; V was cut back by 7 bases and J by 4 bases. The CDR3 length is 12 residues. Germline CDR1 is SQVTM and CDR2 is ANQGSEA. The CDR3 sequence: CSAGLAVYEQYF. As DNA, the CDR3 is TGCAGCGCGGGACTAGCGGTTTACGAGCAGTACTTC.

The chain carries TRBV11-1 and TRBJ2-3; 13 nucleotides line up with TRBD2. CDR1 and CDR2 from the germline V gene are SGHAT and FQDESV (reference sequence). This CDR3 is 17 amino acids long. Trimming took 5 bases from V and 6 from J; bases not matched to a gene: 11. The DNA for the CDR3 is TGTGCCAGCAGCCCCTCAGGACTAGCGGGAGTACCCGATACGCAGTATTTT. Translated, it gives CASSPSGLAGVPDTQYF.

The chain has TRBV6-5 and TRBJ1-5, with 10 bases lining up with TRBD1. This CDR3 spans 20 amino acids. V gave up 0 bases and J gave up 0 bases; unmatched junction bases: 11. From germline, CDR1 is MNHEY and CDR2 SVGAGI. The CDR3 protein is CASSYSMWTGGKGSNQPQHF. Written as DNA, the CDR3 is TGTGCCAGCAGTTACTCGATGTGGACAGGGGGTAAAGGTAGCAATCAGCCCCAGCATTTT.

To note about this clonotype: One end of the junction fails to match germline, which may point to a read error. The chain uses TRBV10-3 and TRBJ2-1; D is unclear. The CDR3 length is 13 residues. Germline V gene lookup returns CDR1 ENHRY and CDR2 SYGVKD. The CDR3 nucleotides are TGTGCCGTCAGCGAGTCCAACTACAATGAGCAGTTCTTC. Translating it yields CAVSESNYNEQFF.

The genes are TRBV28 and TRBJ1-1, with a weak D call TRBD1 (5 bases). This CDR3 has 13 residues. Trimming took 5 bases from V and 7 from J, leaving 14 bases between them. Germline-derived CDR1 and CDR2 are MDHEN and SYDVKM. The CDR3 coding sequence is TGTGCCAGCAGTCCCGGGACGGTTATTGAAGCTTTCTTT. This gives the protein CASSPGTVIEAFF.

This clonotype was seen many times. A read error may account for a junction end that differs from germline. This chain's CDR3 is CASSLATSGTYEQYF. The CDR3 DNA reads TGTGCCAGCAGTTTAGCCACTAGCGGGACCTACGAGCAGTACTTC. V usage is TRBV5-1 and J usage is TRBJ2-4, with 10 bases matching TRBD2. The end of the DNA is better explained by TRBJ2-7, so the J call may be wrong. This CDR3 contains 15 residues. The V gene's germline CDR1 is SGHRS and CDR2 YFSETQ.

The sample holds many counts of this clonotype. CDR3 amino acids: CASSSGTPNSPLHF. In DNA, the CDR3 is TGTGCCAGCAGCTCCGGGACACCTAATTCACCCCTCCACTTT. The genes are TRBV7-9 and TRBJ1-6; TRBD1 might be the D (6 bases). The CDR3 runs 14 residues. Germline-derived CDR1 and CDR2 are SEHNR and FQNEAQ (reference sequence). Trimming removed 4 bases at V and 6 bases at J, with 10 bases between.

This chain connects TRBV5-5 to TRBJ2-2; TRBD1 matches 7 bases. Germline trimming cut 4 bases from V and 3 bases from J; bases unmatched to any gene: 6. Germline V lookup: CDR1 SGHKS, CDR2 YYEKEE (reference sequence). This CDR3 is 15 amino acids long. Here the CDR3 reads CASSSRDRDTGELFF. The CDR3, as DNA: TGTGCCAGCAGCAGCCGGGACAGAGACACCGGGGAGCTGTTTTTT.

The chain carries TRBV3-1 and TRBJ2-3; 12 bases are a match to TRBD2. CDR1 and CDR2 from the germline V gene are LGHDT and YNNKEL (reference sequence). CDR3 length equals 16 residues. V was pared by 2 bases and J by 5 bases, with 5 bases of the junction left unmatched. CDR3 protein: CASSQQGGLAGDTQYF. The CDR3 nucleotides are TGTGCCAGCAGCCAACAGGGGGGACTAGCGGGAGATACGCAGTATTTT.